This T cell receptor (beta chain) is from a study of blood T cell repertoires in COVID-19. Produced via immunoSEQ multiplex PCR; TCRdb's table is partial and in-frame only. Of 75,000 to 100,000 clones listed, roughly 86% were seen once; the top ten hold roughly 22%. The sequenced sample consisted of peripheral blood. This clonotype originated in a human donor in a cohort sampled during active COVID-19.

CDR3 amino acids: CASTIRPANTGELFF. CDR3 bases: TGCGCCAGCACCATCAGGCCAGCAAACACCGGGGAGCTGTTTTTT. The V and J genes are TRBV5-1 and TRBJ2-2; D unclear. The germline V gene encodes CDR1 SGHRS and CDR2 YFSETQ. Trimming stripped 6 bases from V and 2 bases from J, with 14 bases between. The length of the CDR3 is 15 residues.